Below are 18 T cell receptor beta chains sequenced from a single sample in a study of cytomegalovirus exposure and HLA in healthy donors. Repertoires were generated with immunoSEQ multiplex PCR, while TCRdb's copy carries only in-frame clones and drops some. The sample holds about 160,000 clones, about 90% seen once. Source material: PBMCs. These receptors all stem from a man aged 18-30 years in good health and CMV-seropositive.

The chain uses TRBV5-1 and TRBJ2-1, with 11 bases that match TRBD1. V lost 0 bases and J lost 9; bases outside the gene matches: 5. CDR1 and CDR2 from the germline V gene are SGHRS and YFSETQ. This CDR3 contains 15 residues. The CDR3 here is CASSLGPGQGGEQFF. CDR3 coding DNA: TGCGCCAGCAGCTTGGGGCCGGGACAGGGGGGTGAGCAGTTCTTC.

This clone was counted a few times. The germline gene is not matched at one end of the junction; a read error may be the cause. This chain joins TRBV29-1 and TRBJ1-2, with D hard to call. This CDR3 spans 10 amino acids. Germline CDR1 reads SQVTM; CDR2 reads ANQGSEA. The CDR3 sequence: CSVADTFYAF. The CDR3 nucleotides are TGCAGCGTCGCCGACACTTTCTATGCCTTC.

This clone is a singleton in its sample. The gene calls are TRBV5-5 and TRBJ1-1, with D uncertain. This CDR3 is 13 amino acids long. Germline V CDR1 and CDR2: SGHKS, YYEKEE (reference sequence). Trimming took 6 bases from V and 3 from J, leaving 12 bases between them. The CDR3: CASKLADDTEAFF. For the CDR3, the DNA is TGTGCCAGCAAGCTGGCGGATGACACTGAAGCTTTCTTT.

This clone appeared a single time. This chain joins TRBV2 and TRBJ2-5; 7 bases agree with TRBD1. Germline V gene sequence: CDR1 SNHLY, CDR2 FYNNEI. After removal of 8 bases from V and 4 bases from J, the junction contained 13 bases not matched to a gene. This CDR3 is built from 15 residues. CDR3 sequence reads: CASLLTGLSGETQYF. In DNA form, the CDR3 reads TGTGCCAGCCTCCTGACAGGGTTGTCGGGAGAGACCCAGTACTTC.

This clone occurred a few times. The chain employs TRBV4-1 and TRBJ2-7, with 7 positions matching TRBD2. Trimming cost V 4 bases and J 6 bases; bases outside gene matches: 12. Germline V lookup: CDR1 MGHRA, CDR2 YSYEKL. The CDR3 is 15 amino acids. The CDR3 loop reads CASSPSSAGALEQYF. As DNA, the CDR3 is TGCGCCAGCAGCCCATCCTCGGCGGGAGCGCTCGAGCAGTACTTC.

This clone was picked up a small number of times. The chain combines TRBV15 with TRBJ1-2; D remains unclear. Trimming removed 0 bases from V and 4 bases from J, with 12 bases in between. The CDR3 is 15 amino acids. Germline values: CDR1 LNHNV, CDR2 YYDKDF (reference sequence). The CDR3 DNA follows: TGTGCCACCAGCAGAGATCGGGAGACTCTCTATGGCTACACCTTC. It is translated as CATSRDRETLYGYTF.

This chain connects TRBV27 to TRBJ2-2; TRBD2 matches at 13 bases. V dropped 4 bases and J dropped 2; count of bases not matched to a gene: 13. Per germline, CDR1 MNHEY and CDR2 SMNVEV (reference sequence). CDR3 length: 20 residues. CDR3 bases: TGTGCCAGCAGTTCTCCACTAGCGGGAGGGCCAAATAAAAACACCGGGGAGCTGTTTTTT. Translated, it gives CASSSPLAGGPNKNTGELFF.

This clone was seen a handful of times. This chain uses TRBV11-3 with TRBJ2-1; a weak D match, TRBD2 (6 bases). There are 14 residues in the CDR3. The V end was cut by 5 bases, the J end by 8 bases, with 16 bases between. From germline, CDR1 is SGHNT and CDR2 YENEEA. CDR3 sequence reads: CASSLDGGTYEQFF. For the CDR3, the DNA is TGTGCCAGCAGCCTGGACGGGGGAACCTATGAGCAGTTCTTC.

The rearrangement joins TRBV19 to TRBJ2-6; TRBD1 aligns across 8 bases. Trimming removed 3 bases from V and 0 bases from J; junction bases left unmatched: 7. The CDR3 spans 18 residues. Germline CDR1 LNHDA, CDR2 SQIVND (reference sequence). The CDR3 coding sequence is TGTGCCAGTAGTATCCCGGACAGGGTAGGCTCTGGGGCCAACGTCCTGACTTTC. It is translated as CASSIPDRVGSGANVLTF.

CDR3 nucleotides: TGTGCCAGCAGCCCGCGGGGGCAAGGCACTGAAGCTTTCTTT. It yields the protein CASSPRGQGTEAFF. The chain combines TRBV7-9 with TRBJ1-1, with D possibly matching TRBD1 (6 bases). CDR1 and CDR2 from the germline V gene are SEHNR and FQNEAQ (reference sequence). This CDR3 region has 14 residues. With 5 bases removed from V and 4 bases from J, the gap between germline ends came to 14 bases.

This chain links TRBV7-9 with TRBJ2-7; 9 bases agree with TRBD1. CDR3 size: 16 residues. Germline V gene data show CDR1 as SEHNR and CDR2 as FQNEAQ (reference sequence). Germline trimming cut 5 bases from V and 6 bases from J; bases unmatched to any gene: 14. The CDR3 is CASSLGAGDRVGEQYF. CDR3 nucleotide sequence: TGTGCCAGCAGCCTGGGCGCCGGGGACAGGGTTGGCGAGCAGTACTTC.

The chain carries TRBV30 and TRBJ1-1; no clear D gene. This CDR3 comprises 17 residues. V lost 2 bases, J lost 4 bases, and 23 bases lay in between. Germline CDR1 and CDR2: GTSNPN and SVGIG (reference sequence). CDR3 in amino acids: CAWSFFDINFLGTEAFF. The CDR3 nucleotides are TGTGCCTGGAGTTTCTTTGACATCAATTTCCTCGGCACTGAAGCTTTCTTT.

Of note for this clone: As the CDR3 is not closed by the conserved phenylalanine or tryptophan, this likely results from a read error. The DNA is left out, because the CDR3 cannot be placed on it with certainty; the CDR3 is given as TCRdb lists it. V usage is TRBV6-5 and J usage is TRBJ2-3; TRBD2 was called by the table and not checked on the DNA. Termini included, the CDR3 measures 14 amino acids. The germline V gene has CDR1 MNHEY and CDR2 SVGAGI. CDR3 sequence: CASTPLGIAGERVC.

This chain joins TRBV19 and TRBJ2-1, with TRBD1 matching 11 bases. CDR1 and CDR2 (germline): LNHDA, SQIVND (reference sequence). The CDR3 contains 17 residues. The ends lost 11 bases at V and 4 bases at J; junction bases unmatched: 16. The CDR3 sequence: CASGQGAPSGPYNEQFF. The CDR3 DNA reads TGTGCCTCAGGACAGGGGGCGCCTAGCGGGCCTTACAATGAGCAGTTCTTC.

CDR3 in DNA: TGTGCCAGCAGCCAGAGACTCGGCGAGTATGAGCAGTTCTTC. This encodes CASSQRLGEYEQFF. The rearrangement links TRBV7-9 to TRBJ2-1; D is uncertain. The germline V gene encodes CDR1 SEHNR and CDR2 FQNEAQ (reference sequence). This CDR3 is built from 14 residues. V lost 5 bases, J lost 8 bases, and 16 bases lay in between.

The V and J genes are TRBV7-9 and TRBJ1-1, with a weak D call TRBD1 (5 bases). Between the trimmed V and J ends, which lost 5 bases and 7 bases, there was a span of 14 bases. This CDR3 is built from 13 residues. The germline V gene encodes CDR1 SEHNR and CDR2 FQNEAQ (reference sequence). The chain's CDR3 is CASSQYQGGEAFF. The CDR3 DNA reads TGTGCCAGCAGCCAATATCAGGGTGGTGAAGCTTTCTTT. The entire variable domain, with the rest obtained from reference TRBV7-9 and TRBJ1-1, is as follows: DTGVSQNPRHKITKRGQNVTFRCDPISEHNRLYWYRQTLGQGPEFLTYFQNEAQLEKSRLLSDRFSAERPKGSFSTLEIQRTEQGDSAMYLCASSQYQGGEAFFGQGTRLTVV.

The rearrangement uses TRBV6-4 and TRBJ2-3; 8 nucleotides agree with TRBD1. The CDR3 is 15 residues long. Germline assignment: CDR1 MRHNA and CDR2 SNTAGT. Trimming cost V 4 bases and J 2 bases; bases outside gene matches: 5. The CDR3 DNA reads TGTGCCAGCAGTGTCTCAGGGGGCCCCACAGATACGCAGTATTTT. Its translation is CASSVSGGPTDTQYF.

The chain couples TRBV28 to TRBJ1-2, with D possibly matching TRBD1 (6 bases). The CDR3 sequence is 14 residues long. V lost 5 bases, J lost 0 bases, and 10 bases lay in between. In germline, CDR1 is MDHEN, CDR2 SYDVKM. The CDR3 region is CASSTDRSNYGYTF. The DNA of the CDR3 is TGTGCCAGCAGTACTGACAGGTCTAACTATGGCTACACCTTC.